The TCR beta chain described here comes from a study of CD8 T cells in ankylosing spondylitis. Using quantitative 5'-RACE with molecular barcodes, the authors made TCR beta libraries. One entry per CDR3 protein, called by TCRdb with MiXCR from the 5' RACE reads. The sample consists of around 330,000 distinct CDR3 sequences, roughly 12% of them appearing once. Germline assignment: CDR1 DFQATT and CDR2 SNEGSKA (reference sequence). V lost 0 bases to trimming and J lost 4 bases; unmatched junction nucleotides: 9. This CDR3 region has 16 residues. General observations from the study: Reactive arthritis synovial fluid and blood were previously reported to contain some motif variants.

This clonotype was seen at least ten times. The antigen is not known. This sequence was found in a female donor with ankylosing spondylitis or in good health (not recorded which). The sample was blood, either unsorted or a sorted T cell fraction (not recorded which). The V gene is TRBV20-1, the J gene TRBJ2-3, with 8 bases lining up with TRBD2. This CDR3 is CSAREFRAGVPDTQYF. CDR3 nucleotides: TGCAGTGCTAGAGAGTTTCGAGCGGGAGTTCCAGATACGCAGTATTTT.